What follows are 2 T cell receptor beta chains derived from one specimen sequenced in a study of cytomegalovirus exposure and HLA in healthy donors. PCR used 60 Vbeta primers and 13 Jbeta primers. Generated by immunoSEQ multiplex PCR, the TCRdb table keeps only in-frame clones and is missing some. The table has about 160,000 clones, roughly 85% seen once. Sequencing was done on a sample of PBMCs. These receptors were obtained from a man between 18 and 29 years old in good health and CMV-seropositive.

The chain carries TRBV15 and TRBJ1-4; TRBD1 aligns across 12 bases. From germline, CDR1 is LNHNV and CDR2 YYDKDF (reference sequence). V was pared by 6 bases and J by 4 bases, with 12 bases of the junction left unmatched. The CDR3 consists of 18 residues. The CDR3 DNA reads TGTGCCACCAGTGAGGGACAGGGGGCCCGCCCCCTTAATGAAAAACTGTTTTTT. It codes for CATSEGQGARPLNEKLFF.

The chain is built from TRBV4-1 and TRBJ2-1; 10 bases align to TRBD1. The germline V gene encodes CDR1 MGHRA and CDR2 YSYEKL. The CDR3 has 14 residues. After removal of 5 bases from V and 9 bases from J, the junction contained 7 bases not matched to a gene. The CDR3 region has the DNA TGCGCCAGCAGCGGCCGGGACAGGGGTGTTGAGCAGTTCTTC. This sequence encodes CASSGRDRGVEQFF.